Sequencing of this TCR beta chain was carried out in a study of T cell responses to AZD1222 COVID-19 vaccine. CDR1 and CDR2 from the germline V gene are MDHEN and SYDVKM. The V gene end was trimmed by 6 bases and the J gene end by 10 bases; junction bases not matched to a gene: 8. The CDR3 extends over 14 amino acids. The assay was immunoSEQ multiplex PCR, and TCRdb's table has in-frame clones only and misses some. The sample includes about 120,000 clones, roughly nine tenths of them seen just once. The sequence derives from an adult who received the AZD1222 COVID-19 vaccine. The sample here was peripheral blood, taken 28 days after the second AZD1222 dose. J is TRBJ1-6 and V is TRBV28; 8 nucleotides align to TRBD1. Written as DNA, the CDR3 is TGTGCCAGCAGCTCAGGGGGACAGGAGTCACCCCTCCACTTT. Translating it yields CASSSGGQESPLHF.